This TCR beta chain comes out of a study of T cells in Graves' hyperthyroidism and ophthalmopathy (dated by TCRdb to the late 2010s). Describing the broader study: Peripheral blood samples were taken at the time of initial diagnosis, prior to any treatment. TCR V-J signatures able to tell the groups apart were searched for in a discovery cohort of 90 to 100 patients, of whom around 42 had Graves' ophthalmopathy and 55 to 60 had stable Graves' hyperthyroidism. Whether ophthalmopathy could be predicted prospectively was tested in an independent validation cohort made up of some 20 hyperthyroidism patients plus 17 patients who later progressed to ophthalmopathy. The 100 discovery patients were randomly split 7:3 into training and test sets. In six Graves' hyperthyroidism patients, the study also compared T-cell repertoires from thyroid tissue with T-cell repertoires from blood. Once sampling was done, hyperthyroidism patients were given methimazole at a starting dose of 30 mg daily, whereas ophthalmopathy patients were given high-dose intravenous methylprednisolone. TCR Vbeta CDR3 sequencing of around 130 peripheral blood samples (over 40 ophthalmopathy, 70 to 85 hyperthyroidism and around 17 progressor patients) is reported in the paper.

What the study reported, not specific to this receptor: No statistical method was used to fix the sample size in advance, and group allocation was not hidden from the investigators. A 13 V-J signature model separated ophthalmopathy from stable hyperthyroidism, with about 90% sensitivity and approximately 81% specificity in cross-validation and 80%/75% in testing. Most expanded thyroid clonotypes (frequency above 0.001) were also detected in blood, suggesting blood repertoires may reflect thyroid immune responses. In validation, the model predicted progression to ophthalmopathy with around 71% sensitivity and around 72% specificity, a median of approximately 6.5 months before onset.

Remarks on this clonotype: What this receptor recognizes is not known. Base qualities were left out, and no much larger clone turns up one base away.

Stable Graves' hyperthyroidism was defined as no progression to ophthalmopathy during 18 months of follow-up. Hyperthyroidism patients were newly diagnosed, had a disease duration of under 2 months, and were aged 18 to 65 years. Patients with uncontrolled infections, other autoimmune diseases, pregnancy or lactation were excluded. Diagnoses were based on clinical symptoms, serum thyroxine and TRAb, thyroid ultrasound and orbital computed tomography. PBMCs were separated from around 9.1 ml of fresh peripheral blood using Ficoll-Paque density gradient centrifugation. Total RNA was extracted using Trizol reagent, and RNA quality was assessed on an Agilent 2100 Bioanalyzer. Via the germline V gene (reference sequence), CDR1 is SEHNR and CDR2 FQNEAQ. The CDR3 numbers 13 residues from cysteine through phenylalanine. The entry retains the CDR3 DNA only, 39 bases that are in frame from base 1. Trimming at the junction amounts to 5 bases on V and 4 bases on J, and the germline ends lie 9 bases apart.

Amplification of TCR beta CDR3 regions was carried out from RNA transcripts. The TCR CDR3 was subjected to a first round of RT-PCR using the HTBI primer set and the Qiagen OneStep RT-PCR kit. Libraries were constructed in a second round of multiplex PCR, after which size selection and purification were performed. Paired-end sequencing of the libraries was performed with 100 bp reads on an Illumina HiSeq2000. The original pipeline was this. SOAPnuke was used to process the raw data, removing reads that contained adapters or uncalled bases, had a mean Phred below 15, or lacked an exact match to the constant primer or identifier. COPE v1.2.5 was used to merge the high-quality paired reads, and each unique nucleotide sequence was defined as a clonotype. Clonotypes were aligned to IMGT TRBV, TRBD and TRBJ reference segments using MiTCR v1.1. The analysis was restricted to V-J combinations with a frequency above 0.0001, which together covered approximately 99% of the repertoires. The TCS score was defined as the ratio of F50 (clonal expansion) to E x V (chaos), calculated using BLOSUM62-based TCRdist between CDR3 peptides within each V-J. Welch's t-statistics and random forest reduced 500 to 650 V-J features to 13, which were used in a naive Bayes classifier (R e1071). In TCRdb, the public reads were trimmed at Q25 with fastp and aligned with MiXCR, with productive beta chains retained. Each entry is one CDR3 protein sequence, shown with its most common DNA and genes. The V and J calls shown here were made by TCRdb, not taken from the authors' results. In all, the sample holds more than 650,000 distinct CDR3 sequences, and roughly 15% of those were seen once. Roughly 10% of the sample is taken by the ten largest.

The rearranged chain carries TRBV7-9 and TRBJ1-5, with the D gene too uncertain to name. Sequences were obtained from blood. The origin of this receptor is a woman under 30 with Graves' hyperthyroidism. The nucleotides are TGTGCCAGCAGCAGCAAGGCAAATCAGCCCCAGCATTTT. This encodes CASSSKANQPQHF.